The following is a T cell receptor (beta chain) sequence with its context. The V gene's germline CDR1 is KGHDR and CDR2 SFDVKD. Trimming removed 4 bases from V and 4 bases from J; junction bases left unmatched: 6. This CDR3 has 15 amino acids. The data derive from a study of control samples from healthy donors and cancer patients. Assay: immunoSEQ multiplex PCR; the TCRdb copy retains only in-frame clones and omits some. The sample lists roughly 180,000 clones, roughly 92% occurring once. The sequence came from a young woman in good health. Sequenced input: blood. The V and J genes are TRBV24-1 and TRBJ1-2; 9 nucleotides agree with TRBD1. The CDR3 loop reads CATSDPGTGIYGYTF. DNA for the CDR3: TGTGCCACCAGTGACCCTGGGACAGGGATCTATGGCTACACCTTC.